A selection of T cell receptor beta chains follows, all from one sample in a study of T cell repertoires in cytomegalovirus infection. No antigens are known for them. TCRdb reanalysed the reads using MiXCR and keeps one entry per CDR3 protein. The repertoire holds approximately 110,000 distinct CDR3 sequences, with less than 30% as singletons. This material consisted of CD8+ T cells from cultured PBMCs, taken from culture after CMV antigen stimulation. Source of these receptors: a human donor in good health (CMV status not recorded). Some clones in this sample may be carry-over from other donors' samples. Each CDR3 is given with its conserved first and last residue. Fields, in order: V gene, D gene, clone size, J gene, CDR3 DNA, CDR3 protein. D genes are given only for firm matches. Not all rows give a size; the values are once, few, many and, for expanded clones, a class.

V gene: TRBV7-7
D gene: NA
clone size: NA
J gene: TRBJ1-2
CDR3 DNA: TGTGCCAGCAGCTTAGGGACGAAGGACAGTTTTTATGGCTACACCTTC
CDR3 protein: CASSLGTKDSFYGYTF

V gene: TRBV6-6
D gene: TRBD2
clone size: NA
J gene: TRBJ2-3
CDR3 DNA: TGTGCCAGCAGTTACTCCCTAGCGGGGGGCACAGATACGCAGTATTTT
CDR3 protein: CASSYSLAGGTDTQYF

V gene: TRBV11-2
D gene: TRBD2
clone size: few
J gene: TRBJ2-4
CDR3 DNA: TGTGCCAGCAGCTTAGGGCTAGCGGGGATCTACATTCAGTACTTC
CDR3 protein: CASSLGLAGIYIQYF

V gene: TRBV12-5
D gene: TRBD1
clone size: NA
J gene: TRBJ2-7
CDR3 DNA: TGTGCTAGTGGTGGGACAGGGTACGACGAGCAGTACTTC
CDR3 protein: CASGGTGYDEQYF

V gene: TRBV3-1
D gene: NA
clone size: few
J gene: TRBJ1-2
CDR3 DNA: TGTGCCAGCAGCCAGCTTCGGATTAACTATGGCTACACCTTC
CDR3 protein: CASSQLRINYGYTF

V gene: TRBV29-1
D gene: NA
clone size: once
J gene: TRBJ1-1
CDR3 DNA: TGCAGCGTGCCGGGGGGGACTGAAGCTTTCTTT
CDR3 protein: CSVPGGTEAFF

V gene: TRBV7-9
D gene: NA
clone size: few
J gene: TRBJ2-6
CDR3 DNA: TGTGCCAGCATCACTGGGGCCAACGTCCTGACTTTC
CDR3 protein: CASITGANVLTF

V gene: TRBV18
D gene: NA
clone size: few
J gene: TRBJ2-5
CDR3 DNA: TGTGCCAGCTCACCCCTAAGGGATCAAGAGACCCAGTACTTC
CDR3 protein: CASSPLRDQETQYF

V gene: TRBV7-2
D gene: TRBD1
clone size: once
J gene: TRBJ2-1
CDR3 DNA: TGTGCCAGGGGACCGGGACAGGGTAGAAATGAGCAGTTCTTC
CDR3 protein: CARGPGQGRNEQFF

V gene: TRBV13
D gene: NA
clone size: once
J gene: TRBJ2-5
CDR3 DNA: TGTGCCAGCAGCACTGGACTCTCCGCCGCGGAGACCCAGTACTTC
CDR3 protein: CASSTGLSAAETQYF

V gene: TRBV7-6
D gene: NA
clone size: NA
J gene: TRBJ1-1
CDR3 DNA: TGTGCCAGCTCTCTCGGGGCAGGCCCTTTCGGTGGCACTGAAGCTTTCTTT
CDR3 protein: CASSLGAGPFGGTEAFF

V gene: TRBV6-5
D gene: NA
clone size: NA
J gene: TRBJ1-1
CDR3 DNA: TGTGCCAGCAGTTACTCCTTTGAAGAGGGCGAGCGGCGCACTGAAGCTTTCTTT
CDR3 protein: CASSYSFEEGERRTEAFF

V gene: TRBV12-3/TRBV12-4
D gene: TRBD1
clone size: few
J gene: TRBJ2-2
CDR3 DNA: TGTGCCAGCAGTTTTTATCTGGCGGACAGGGTTGCCGGGGAGCTGTTTTTT
CDR3 protein: CASSFYLADRVAGELFF

V gene: TRBV6-1
D gene: NA
clone size: NA
J gene: TRBJ2-4
CDR3 DNA: TGTGCCAGCAGTGAATTGAACAGCCTAGCCAAAAACATTCAGTACTTC
CDR3 protein: CASSELNSLAKNIQYF

V gene: TRBV6-1
D gene: NA
clone size: NA
J gene: TRBJ1-2
CDR3 DNA: TGTGCCAGCAGTTACGGTTCGGGGAACGGCTACACCTTC
CDR3 protein: CASSYGSGNGYTF

V gene: TRBV5-1
D gene: NA
clone size: many
J gene: TRBJ1-2
CDR3 DNA: TGCGCCAGCAGCTTGGTGTCAGCTAACTATGGCTACACCTTC
CDR3 protein: CASSLVSANYGYTF

V gene: TRBV28
D gene: NA
clone size: few
J gene: TRBJ1-2
CDR3 DNA: TGTGCCAGCAGTTTACAGATTAACTATGGCTACACCTTC
CDR3 protein: CASSLQINYGYTF

V gene: TRBV28
D gene: TRBD2
clone size: NA
J gene: TRBJ2-1
CDR3 DNA: TGTGCCAGCAGTTTAAAGCGGGGGAGCTCCTACAATGAGCAGTTCTTC
CDR3 protein: CASSLKRGSSYNEQFF

V gene: TRBV20-1
D gene: TRBD2
clone size: NA
J gene: TRBJ2-3
CDR3 DNA: TGCAGTGCCCACGTGAGACTAGCTGGGGATACGCAGTATTTT
CDR3 protein: CSAHVRLAGDTQYF

V gene: TRBV11-1
D gene: NA
clone size: NA
J gene: TRBJ1-1
CDR3 DNA: TGTGCCAGCAGCTTAGGATTTTTGTACACTGAAGCTTTCTTT
CDR3 protein: CASSLGFLYTEAFF

V gene: TRBV4-1
D gene: TRBD1
clone size: NA
J gene: TRBJ1-5
CDR3 DNA: TGCGCCAGCAGCCAATTTTACCCTGGGACAGACCCCCAGCATTTT
CDR3 protein: CASSQFYPGTDPQHF

V gene: TRBV13
D gene: NA
clone size: few
J gene: TRBJ2-1
CDR3 DNA: TGTGCCAGCAGCTTGGGGCGGAGCTCCTACAATGAGCAGTTCTTC
CDR3 protein: CASSLGRSSYNEQFF

V gene: TRBV7-9
D gene: NA
clone size: few
J gene: TRBJ1-2
CDR3 DNA: TGTGCCAGCAGCTCCTCGCCGACAGGATTCTATGGCTACACCTTC
CDR3 protein: CASSSSPTGFYGYTF

V gene: TRBV12-3/TRBV12-4
D gene: NA
clone size: NA
J gene: TRBJ2-1
CDR3 DNA: TGTGCCAGCAGGGGCCTCGTAGGGTTCGTCGACAATGAGCAGTTCTTC
CDR3 protein: CASRGLVGFVDNEQFF

V gene: TRBV11-3
D gene: TRBD1
clone size: many
J gene: TRBJ1-5
CDR3 DNA: TGTGCCAGCAGCTGGCCCTCGGGACAGGGTATGGGGCAGCCCCAGCATTTT
CDR3 protein: CASSWPSGQGMGQPQHF

V gene: TRBV10-3
D gene: NA
clone size: NA
J gene: TRBJ2-1
CDR3 DNA: TGTGCCATCAGTGAAAAGGGGGTATTAGACAATGAGCAGTTCTTC
CDR3 protein: CAISEKGVLDNEQFF

V gene: TRBV3-1
D gene: NA
clone size: NA
J gene: TRBJ1-1
CDR3 DNA: TGTGCCAGCAGCCAAGATTTATTGACAGAAGCTTTCTTT
CDR3 protein: CASSQDLLTEAFF

V gene: TRBV12-3/TRBV12-4
D gene: TRBD2
clone size: few
J gene: TRBJ2-6
CDR3 DNA: TGTGCCAGCAGTTTATGGGTAGCGGGGGGAGACGGGGCCAACGTCCTGACTTTC
CDR3 protein: CASSLWVAGGDGANVLTF

V gene: TRBV6-1
D gene: NA
clone size: NA
J gene: TRBJ1-4
CDR3 DNA: TGTGCCAGCAGTCCGGGCCCGGGGAACGAAAAACTGTTTTTT
CDR3 protein: CASSPGPGNEKLFF

V gene: TRBV5-6
D gene: NA
clone size: NA
J gene: TRBJ2-3
CDR3 DNA: TGTGCCAGCAGCTGGGGGGCCCCAGATACGCAGTATTTT
CDR3 protein: CASSWGAPDTQYF

V gene: TRBV20-1
D gene: NA
clone size: few
J gene: TRBJ1-2
CDR3 DNA: TGCAGTGCCAGAGGGTCAGGGATTGGTGGCTACACCTTC
CDR3 protein: CSARGSGIGGYTF

V gene: TRBV6-2/TRBV6-3
D gene: TRBD1
clone size: few
J gene: TRBJ2-1
CDR3 DNA: TGTGCCAGCAGTTACTTCTCAGACAGGGACAATGAGCAGTTCTTC
CDR3 protein: CASSYFSDRDNEQFF

V gene: TRBV10-3
D gene: NA
clone size: NA
J gene: TRBJ1-2
CDR3 DNA: TGTGCCATCAGTGAGGGATTAGGCTACACCTTC
CDR3 protein: CAISEGLGYTF

V gene: TRBV4-1
D gene: NA
clone size: few
J gene: TRBJ2-2
CDR3 DNA: TGCGCCAGCAGCCAAGGGCCTCAAAACACCGGGGAGCTGTTTTTT
CDR3 protein: CASSQGPQNTGELFF

V gene: TRBV4-1
D gene: NA
clone size: NA
J gene: TRBJ2-7
CDR3 DNA: TGCGCCAGCAGCCAAGATAGCACTTTTTGGGCGGCCGAGCAGTACTTC
CDR3 protein: CASSQDSTFWAAEQYF

V gene: TRBV6-2/TRBV6-3
D gene: TRBD1
clone size: many
J gene: TRBJ1-1
CDR3 DNA: TGTGCCAGCAGTTTCGGGACAGTTATGAACACTGAAGCTTTCTTT
CDR3 protein: CASSFGTVMNTEAFF

V gene: TRBV7-4
D gene: TRBD1
clone size: NA
J gene: TRBJ2-7
CDR3 DNA: TGTGCCAGCCTACCCTCCGGGACAGGACTCTACGAGCAGTACTTC
CDR3 protein: CASLPSGTGLYEQYF

V gene: TRBV27
D gene: NA
clone size: NA
J gene: TRBJ1-4
CDR3 DNA: TGTGCCAGCAGTCGCCGCCGGGGGCGAATAGGGAATGAAAAACTGTTTTTT
CDR3 protein: CASSRRRGRIGNEKLFF

V gene: TRBV11-2
D gene: TRBD1
clone size: many
J gene: TRBJ1-1
CDR3 DNA: TGTGCCAGCAGCTTACGGACAGGAAACACTGAAGCTTTCTTT
CDR3 protein: CASSLRTGNTEAFF

V gene: TRBV12-5
D gene: TRBD1
clone size: few
J gene: TRBJ2-7
CDR3 DNA: TGTGCTAGTGGTTTGAGACAGGGGCAAGAGCAGTACTTC
CDR3 protein: CASGLRQGQEQYF

V gene: TRBV9
D gene: NA
clone size: NA
J gene: TRBJ1-1
CDR3 DNA: TGTGCCAGCAGCGTAGTCGGGGGCGCGTCTGAAGCTTTCTTT
CDR3 protein: CASSVVGGASEAFF

V gene: TRBV2
D gene: NA
clone size: NA
J gene: TRBJ2-7
CDR3 DNA: TGTGCCAGCAGGACGGGGGCCGCCTACGAGCAGTACTTC
CDR3 protein: CASRTGAAYEQYF

V gene: TRBV4-2
D gene: TRBD1
clone size: NA
J gene: TRBJ2-2
CDR3 DNA: TGTGCCAGCAGCCCAGGGACAGGGACGAACACCGGGGAGCTGTTTTTT
CDR3 protein: CASSPGTGTNTGELFF

V gene: TRBV2
D gene: NA
clone size: few
J gene: TRBJ2-2
CDR3 DNA: TGTGCTATCCGGGAAGGGAGCGGCACCGGGGAGCTGTTTTTT
CDR3 protein: CAIREGSGTGELFF

V gene: TRBV4-2
D gene: NA
clone size: NA
J gene: TRBJ2-1
CDR3 DNA: TGTGCCAGCAGCCTGACCGGGAACGGGGTTTACAATGAGCAGTTCTTC
CDR3 protein: CASSLTGNGVYNEQFF

V gene: TRBV18
D gene: TRBD1
clone size: few
J gene: TRBJ2-1
CDR3 DNA: TGTGCCAGCTCACTGGGACAGAATGAGCAGTTCTTC
CDR3 protein: CASSLGQNEQFF

V gene: TRBV27
D gene: TRBD1
clone size: few
J gene: TRBJ2-5
CDR3 DNA: TGTGCCAGCAGCCCCCAGGGGGCTCCCGAGACCCAGTACTTC
CDR3 protein: CASSPQGAPETQYF